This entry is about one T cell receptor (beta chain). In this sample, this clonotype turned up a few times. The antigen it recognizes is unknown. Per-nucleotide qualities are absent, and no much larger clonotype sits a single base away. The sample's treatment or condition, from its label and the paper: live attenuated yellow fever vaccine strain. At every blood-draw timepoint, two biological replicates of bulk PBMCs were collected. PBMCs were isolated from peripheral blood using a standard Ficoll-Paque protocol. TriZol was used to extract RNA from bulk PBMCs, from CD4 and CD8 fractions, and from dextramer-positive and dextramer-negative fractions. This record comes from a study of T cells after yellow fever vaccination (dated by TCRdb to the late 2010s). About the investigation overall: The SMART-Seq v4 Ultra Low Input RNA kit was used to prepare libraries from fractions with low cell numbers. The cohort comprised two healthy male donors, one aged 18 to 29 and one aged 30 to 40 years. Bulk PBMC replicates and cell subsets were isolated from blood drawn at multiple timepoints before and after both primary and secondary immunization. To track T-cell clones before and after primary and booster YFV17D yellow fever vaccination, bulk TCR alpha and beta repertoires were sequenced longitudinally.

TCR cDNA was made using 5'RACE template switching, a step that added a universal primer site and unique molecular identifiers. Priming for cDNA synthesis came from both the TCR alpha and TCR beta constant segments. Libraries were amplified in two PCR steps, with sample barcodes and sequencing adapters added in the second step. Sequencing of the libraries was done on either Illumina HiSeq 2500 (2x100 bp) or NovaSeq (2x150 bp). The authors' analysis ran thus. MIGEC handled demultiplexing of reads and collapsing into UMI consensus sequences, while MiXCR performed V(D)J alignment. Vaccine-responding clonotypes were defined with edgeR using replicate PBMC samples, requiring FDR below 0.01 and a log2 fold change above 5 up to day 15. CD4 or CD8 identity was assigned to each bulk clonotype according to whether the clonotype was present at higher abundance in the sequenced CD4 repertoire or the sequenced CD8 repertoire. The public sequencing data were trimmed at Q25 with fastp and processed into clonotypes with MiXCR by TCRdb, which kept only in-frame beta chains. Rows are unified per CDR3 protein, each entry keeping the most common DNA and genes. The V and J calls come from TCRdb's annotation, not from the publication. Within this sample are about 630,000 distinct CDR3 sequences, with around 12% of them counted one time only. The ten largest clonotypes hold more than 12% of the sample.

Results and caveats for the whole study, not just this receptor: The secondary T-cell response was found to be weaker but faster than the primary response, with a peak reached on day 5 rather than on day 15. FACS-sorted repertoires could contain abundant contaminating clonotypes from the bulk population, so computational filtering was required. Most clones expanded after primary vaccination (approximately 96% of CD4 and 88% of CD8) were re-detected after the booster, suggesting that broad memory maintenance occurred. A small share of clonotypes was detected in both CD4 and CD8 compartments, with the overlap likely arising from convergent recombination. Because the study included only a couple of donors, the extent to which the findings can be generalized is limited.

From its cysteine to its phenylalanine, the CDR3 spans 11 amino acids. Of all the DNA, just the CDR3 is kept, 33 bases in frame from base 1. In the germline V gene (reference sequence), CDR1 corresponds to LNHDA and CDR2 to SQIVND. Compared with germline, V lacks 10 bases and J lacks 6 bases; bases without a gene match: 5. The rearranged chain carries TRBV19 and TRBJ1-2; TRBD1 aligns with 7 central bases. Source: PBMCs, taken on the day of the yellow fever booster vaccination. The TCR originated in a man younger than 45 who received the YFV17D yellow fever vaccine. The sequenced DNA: TGTGCCACCCTTACAGGGGATGGCTACACCTTC. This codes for CATLTGDGYTF.